This is a list of T cell receptor beta chains from one sample in a study of identifying expanded T cells in peripheral blood. Profiling relied on immunoSEQ multiplex PCR, and the TCRdb table lists in-frame clones only, not all of them. The sample lists approximately 75,000 clones, around 90% occurring once. Sample: blood. Receptors were obtained from a person between 18 and 70 years old in good health. The CDR3 runs from the conserved cysteine through the conserved F or W. D genes are given only for firm matches. Clone size is shown for a subset of rows, as once, few, many or a class of expanded clone.

V	D	length	size	J	CDR3	DNA
TRBV27	TRBD1	14	once	TRBJ1-4	CASSRGAFPEKLFF	TGTGCCTCTTCCAGGGGGGCGTTCCCTGAAAAACTGTTTTTT
TRBV6-6	.	16	once	TRBJ1-3	CASTLLEGRTGNTIYF	TGTGCCAGCACCTTACTAGAGGGGAGGACTGGAAACACCATATATTTT
TRBV29-1	.	14	.	TRBJ2-2	CSVAGPTNTGELFF	TGCAGCGTTGCGGGACCCACGAACACCGGGGAGCTGTTTTTT
TRBV27	TRBD1	14	.	TRBJ1-1	CASGRDRVNTEAFF	TGTGCCAGCGGTCGCGACAGGGTGAACACTGAAGCTTTCTTT
TRBV19	.	14	.	TRBJ2-2	CASSLDGNTGELFF	TGTGCCAGTAGTCTGGACGGGAACACCGGGGAGCTGTTTTTT
TRBV10-3	.	16	.	TRBJ1-4	CAISESKGPGNEKLFF	TGTGCCATCAGTGAGTCGAAGGGACCTGGGAATGAAAAACTGTTTTTT
TRBV18	.	13	.	TRBJ1-1	CASSPIQNTEAFF	TGTGCCAGCTCACCAATCCAGAACACTGAAGCTTTCTTT
TRBV19	TRBD2	11	.	TRBJ2-1	CASSPGRLQFF	TGTGCCAGTAGTCCCGGGAGGTTGCAGTTCTTC
TRBV6-1	.	14	.	TRBJ1-4	CASTRDHLEEKLFF	TGTGCCAGCACCCGGGACCACCTAGAGGAAAAACTGTTTTTT
TRBV6-5	.	12	.	TRBJ1-2	CASSSRTYGYTF	TGTGCCAGCAGTTCCAGGACTTATGGCTACACCTTC
TRBV11-2	.	14	.	TRBJ2-7	CASSPSTVSYEQYF	TGTGCCAGCAGCCCATCGACGGTCTCCTACGAGCAGTACTTC
TRBV11-3	.	13	.	TRBJ2-1	CASSLLSQHEQFF	TGTGCCAGCAGCTTATTGTCCCAGCATGAGCAGTTCTTC
TRBV6-1	TRBD2	16	.	TRBJ2-5	CASSDQPSGGGETQYF	TGTGCCAGCAGTGATCAGCCTAGCGGGGGAGGAGAGACCCAGTACTTC
TRBV4-1	.	9	.	TRBJ2-3	CASSHRQYF	TGCGCCAGCAGCCATAGGCAGTATTTT
TRBV14	TRBD1	15	few	TRBJ2-7	CASRRTGQNFAEQYF	TGTGCCAGCAGAAGGACGGGACAGAATTTTGCCGAGCAGTACTTC
TRBV7-6	TRBD1	12	.	TRBJ2-5	CASSGTGGPRYF	TGTGCCAGCAGCGGGACAGGGGGCCCAAGGTACTTC
TRBV19	TRBD1	16	.	TRBJ1-5	CASSIARQGSDQPQHF	TGTGCCAGTAGTATAGCCCGACAGGGTTCGGATCAGCCCCAGCATTTT
TRBV5-1	TRBD1	15	once	TRBJ1-4	CASSPTGGTNEKLFF	TGCGCCAGCAGCCCGACAGGGGGAACTAATGAAAAACTGTTTTTT
TRBV9	TRBD2	16	.	TRBJ2-1	CASSVGSAGGRYEQFF	TGTGCCAGCAGCGTAGGGTCAGCGGGGGGGCGGTATGAGCAGTTCTTC
TRBV7-2	.	14	once	TRBJ2-7	CASSLVAETYEQYF	TGTGCCAGCAGCTTAGTGGCAGAAACTTACGAGCAGTACTTC
TRBV5-5	.	13	.	TRBJ1-2	CASSSSHIYGYTF	TGTGCCAGCAGCTCCTCCCACATCTATGGCTACACCTTC
TRBV7-2	TRBD2	12	.	TRBJ2-2	CASRRLAGELFF	TGTGCCAGCAGACGACTAGCGGGGGAGCTGTTTTTT
TRBV4-2	.	16	.	TRBJ1-1	CASSHPFPIGPTEAFF	TGTGCCAGCAGCCATCCCTTCCCCATTGGACCCACTGAAGCTTTCTTT
TRBV5-6	TRBD2	16	.	TRBJ2-1	CASSFGRTSGINEQFF	TGTGCCAGCAGCTTTGGAAGGACTAGCGGGATCAATGAGCAGTTCTTC
TRBV10-3	.	15	.	TRBJ1-5	CAISERDRSNQPQHF	TGTGCCATCAGTGAGCGAGACAGGAGCAATCAGCCCCAGCATTTT
TRBV7-2	TRBD2	15	.	TRBJ2-1	CASSLAGRADNEQFF	TGTGCCAGCAGCTTAGCCGGGAGGGCCGACAATGAGCAGTTCTTC
TRBV5-1	.	14	.	TRBJ1-4	CASKTGQPNEKLFF	TGCGCCAGCAAAACCGGGCAACCGAATGAAAAACTGTTTTTT
TRBV5-4	.	13	.	TRBJ2-2	CASSLQNTGELFF	TGTGCCAGCAGCTTACAGAACACCGGGGAGCTGTTTTTT
TRBV10-3	TRBD1	15	.	TRBJ1-3	CAIRRQGVSGNTIYF	TGTGCCATCAGACGACAGGGCGTCTCTGGAAACACCATATATTTT
TRBV5-1	TRBD2	16	.	TRBJ2-3	CASSSPTRAGEDTQYF	TGCGCCAGCAGCTCCCCGACTAGAGCGGGGGAAGATACGCAGTATTTT
TRBV6-5	TRBD1	15	.	TRBJ1-4	CASSDRGEANEKLFF	TGTGCCAGCAGCGACAGGGGGGAGGCTAATGAAAAACTGTTTTTT